These 9 T cell receptor beta chains share one sample of origin, sequenced in a study of blood T cells in healthy people across ages. A second PCR of roughly 7 to 11 cycles used a sample-barcoded 5' primer and a J-beta primer mix. TCRdb reprocessed the 5' RACE reads via MiXCR and lists one record per CDR3 protein. The data contain 1,500,000 or so distinct CDR3 sequences, approximately 59% of them seen just once; the ten biggest clones take up 5.5% to 8%. The sample consisted of blood. Receptors were obtained from a man between 18 and 35 years old in good health.

The chain recombines TRBV11-1 with TRBJ2-5; 10 bases match TRBD2. The CDR3 is 15 amino acids. The germline V gene has CDR1 SGHAT and CDR2 FQDESV (reference sequence). J lost 6 bases, V lost 9 bases, and 13 bases had no gene match. CDR3 protein: CASEPGLAFMKTQYF. The DNA for the CDR3 is TGTGCCAGTGAGCCGGGACTAGCGTTTATGAAGACCCAGTACTTC.

This clonotype has just a few counts. The chain employs TRBV13 and TRBJ2-3, with 8 bases that match TRBD2. This CDR3 has 17 residues. Germline V lookup: CDR1 PRHDT, CDR2 FYEKMQ (reference sequence). V shed 0 bases and J 0 bases; nucleotides not matched to a gene: 5. The CDR3 nucleotides read TGTGCCAGCAGCTTAGGCCACCGGGGGGGCAGCACAGATACGCAGTATTTT. Protein: CASSLGHRGGSTDTQYF.

The V gene is TRBV25-1, the J gene TRBJ2-7, with D perhaps given as TRBD1 or TRBD2 (5 bases each). CDR1 and CDR2 (germline): MGHDK, SYGVNS. V was clipped by 1 base and J by 4 bases, with 11 bases between them. The CDR3 spans 14 residues. CDR3 DNA: TGTGCCAGCAGTGAATTCAGGGAGAGTTACGAGCAGTACTTC. This encodes CASSEFRESYEQYF.

This chain connects TRBV2 to TRBJ2-5; tentatively, D is TRBD2 (5 bases). The CDR3 is 14 residues long. Trimming left V 7 bases short and J 2 bases short, with 14 bases between. Germline CDR1 SNHLY, CDR2 FYNNEI. DNA of the CDR3: TGTGCCAGCATGTCCAGGACGGGGCAAGAGACCCAGTACTTC. Amino acid sequence: CASMSRTGQETQYF. Based on the CDR3 plus reference TRBV2 and TRBJ2-5, the full variable domain is EPEVTQTPSHQVTQMGQEVILRCVPISNHLYFYWYRQILGQKVEFLVSFYNNEISEKSEIFDDQFSVERPDGSNFTLKIRSTKLEDSAMYFCASMSRTGQETQYFGPGTRLLVL.

The rearrangement uses TRBV10-3 and TRBJ2-1; 10 bases align to TRBD1. The CDR3 runs 16 residues. Trimming removed 6 bases from V and 5 bases from J; junction bases left unmatched: 10. Germline V gene data show CDR1 as ENHRY and CDR2 as SYGVKD. The CDR3 nucleotides are TGTGCCATCAGGGGGAGACAGGGGGCTCGAGACAATGAGCAGTTCTTC. This translates into CAIRGRQGARDNEQFF.

This clonotype showed up just a few times. The V and J genes are TRBV6-5 and TRBJ1-1; D perhaps matches TRBD1 (5 bases). The CDR3 length is 13 residues. CDR1 and CDR2 from the germline V gene are MNHEY and SVGAGI. V dropped 5 bases and J dropped 3 bases, with 10 bases sitting between them. In DNA, the CDR3 is TGTGCCAGCAGTCCGGGACTGTACACTGAAGCTTTCTTT. Its translation is CASSPGLYTEAFF.

This clonotype was observed a handful of times. The rearrangement uses TRBV4-2 and TRBJ2-7; D gene uncertain. Trimming left V 0 bases short and J 6 bases short, with 21 bases between. CDR3 length equals 17 residues. Germline V gives CDR1 LGHNA, CDR2 YNFKEQ. CDR3 in amino acids: CASSQDLYSLSALEQYF. In nucleotides, the CDR3 is TGTGCCAGCAGCCAAGATCTCTACAGCCTTTCTGCACTCGAGCAGTACTTC.

The chain has TRBV6-2 or TRBV6-3 and TRBJ2-1; D is undetermined. CDR1 MNHEY and CDR2 SVGEGT come from the germline V gene. V was pared by 6 bases and J by 4 bases, with 13 bases between. This CDR3 is built from 14 residues. CDR3 amino acids: CASSNRQVYNEQFF. The DNA of the CDR3 is TGTGCCAGCAGCAACCGGCAGGTATACAATGAGCAGTTCTTC.

This clonotype has more than one count but fewer than ten. V gene TRBV20-1 combines with J gene TRBJ2-1, with 9 positions matching TRBD2. Germline V gene sequence: CDR1 DFQATT, CDR2 SNEGSKA (reference sequence). Unmatched junction bases numbered 11, after V lost 1 base and J lost 1 base. This CDR3 region has 18 residues. CDR3 amino acids: CSARGGSGGTRSYNEQFF. CDR3 DNA sequence: TGCAGTGCTAGAGGGGGTAGCGGGGGAACAAGATCCTACAATGAGCAGTTCTTC.